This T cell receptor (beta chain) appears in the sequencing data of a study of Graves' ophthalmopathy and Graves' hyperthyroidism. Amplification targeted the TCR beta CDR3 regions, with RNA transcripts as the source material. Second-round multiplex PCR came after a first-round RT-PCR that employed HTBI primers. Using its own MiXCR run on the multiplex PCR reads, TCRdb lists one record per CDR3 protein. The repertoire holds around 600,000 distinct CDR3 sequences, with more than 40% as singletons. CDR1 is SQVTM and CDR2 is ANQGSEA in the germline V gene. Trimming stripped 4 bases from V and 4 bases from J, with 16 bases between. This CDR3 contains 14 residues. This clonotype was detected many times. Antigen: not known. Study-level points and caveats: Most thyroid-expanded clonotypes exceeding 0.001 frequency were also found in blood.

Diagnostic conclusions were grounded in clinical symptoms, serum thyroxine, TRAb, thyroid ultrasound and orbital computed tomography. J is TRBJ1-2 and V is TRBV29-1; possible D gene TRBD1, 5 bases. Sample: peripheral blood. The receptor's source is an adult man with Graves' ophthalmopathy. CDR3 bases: TGCAGCGTTGCGGGGGGGGTCGACGGCTATGGCTACACCTTC. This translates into CSVAGGVDGYGYTF. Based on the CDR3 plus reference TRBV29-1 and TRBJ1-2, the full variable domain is SAVISQKPSRDICQRGTSLTIQCQVDSQVTMMFWYRQQPGQSLTLIATANQGSEATYESGFVIDKFPISRPNLTFSTLTVSNMSPEDSSIYLCSVAGGVDGYGYTFGSGTRLTVV.